These 26 T cell receptor beta chains were sequenced from one sample in a study of T cells in localized non-small cell lung cancer. The method was immunoSEQ multiplex PCR; TCRdb's version includes in-frame clones alone and lacks a portion of them. The profile shows around 35,000 clones, about four fifths of them singletons. Sequenced here: peripheral blood, sampled before any cancer treatment. All receptors derive from a male donor older than 55 with stage III squamous cell lung carcinoma.

In this sample, this clone is medium-sized. The chain uses TRBV29-1 and TRBJ2-1; 8 bases line up with TRBD1. CDR1 SQVTM and CDR2 ANQGSEA come from the germline V gene. This CDR3 has 14 amino acids. Trimming took 6 bases from V and 6 from J; bases not matched to a gene: 10. CDR3 sequence (DNA): TGCAGCGTCCTAGGACAGGGAGCCGGCAATGAGCAGTTCTTC. Its translation: CSVLGQGAGNEQFF.

The chain joins TRBV19 to TRBJ1-1, with 8 nucleotides matching TRBD1. V shed 3 bases, J shed 6 bases, and the junction held 9 bases outside the gene matches. This CDR3 has 15 amino acids. Germline V gene lookup returns CDR1 LNHDA and CDR2 SQIVND (reference sequence). This chain's CDR3 is CASSIDRTGRPEAFF. The CDR3 coding sequence is TGTGCCAGTAGTATCGACAGGACAGGGCGCCCTGAAGCTTTCTTT.

This rearrangement joins TRBV18 to TRBJ1-4; 7 bases match TRBD1. CDR3 length: 13 amino acids. V gave up 4 bases and J gave up 5 bases; unmatched junction bases: 1. CDR1 KGHSH and CDR2 LQKENI come from the germline V gene. The CDR3 region is CASSRDRNEKLFF. The CDR3 DNA is TGTGCCAGCTCACGGGACAGAAATGAAAAACTGTTTTTT.

This clone was seen a few times. The chain links TRBV30 to TRBJ1-1, with D unclear. The ends were cut back, 4 bases at V and 1 base at J, with 10 bases in the middle. Germline lookup yields CDR1 GTSNPN and CDR2 SVGIG (reference sequence). CDR3 size: 13 residues. CDR3 DNA: TGTGCCTGGACCTATGGGCGGAACACTGAAGCTTTCTTT. Residues: CAWTYGRNTEAFF.

The chain uses TRBV5-1 and TRBJ2-1; TRBD2 matches at 12 bases. CDR3 length: 18 amino acids. Germline lookup yields CDR1 SGHRS and CDR2 YFSETQ. The V segment lost 6 bases and the J segment 4 bases; nucleotides outside the gene matches: 14. CDR3 loop: CASKSETSGSLGYNEQFF. For the CDR3, the DNA is TGCGCCAGCAAGTCCGAGACTAGCGGGAGTCTGGGGTACAATGAGCAGTTCTTC.

The CDR3 sequence: CASSKDGGSTGELFF. The CDR3 DNA sequence: TGTGCCAGCAGCAAAGATGGGGGTTCGACCGGGGAGCTGTTTTTT. V usage is TRBV7-2 and J usage is TRBJ2-2, with D possibly called TRBD1 or TRBD2 (5 bases each). There are 15 residues in the CDR3. The germline V gene encodes CDR1 SGHTA and CDR2 FQGNSA. Trimming left V 5 bases short and J 5 bases short, with 15 bases between.

The gene calls are TRBV19 and TRBJ2-7, with D possibly being TRBD1 or TRBD2 (5 bases each). Trimming cost V 5 bases and J 4 bases, with 12 bases left between them. CDR1 LNHDA and CDR2 SQIVND come from the germline V gene (reference sequence). CDR3 length: 13 amino acids. Written as DNA, the CDR3 is TGTGCCAGTAGTTTCCGGGACCGTTACGAGCAGTACTTC. Protein: CASSFRDRYEQYF.

The rearrangement links TRBV28 to TRBJ1-4, with TRBD1 matching over 8 bases. The CDR3 sequence is 14 residues long. V was pared by 7 bases and J by 8 bases, with 9 bases of the junction left unmatched. The germline CDR1 and CDR2 sequences are MDHEN and SYDVKM. The CDR3 reads CASMSGTGSEKLFF. The CDR3 DNA follows: TGTGCCAGCATGTCCGGGACAGGTTCGGAAAAACTGTTTTTT.

The rearrangement uses TRBV7-6 and TRBJ2-2, with D perhaps matching TRBD2 (5 bases). This CDR3 region has 16 residues. Germline V gene data show CDR1 as SGHVS and CDR2 as FNYEAQ. Trimming took 2 bases from V and 2 from J, leaving 12 bases between them. CDR3 DNA sequence: TGTGCCAGCAGCTTAAAGGAGGCGCGAAACACCGGGGAGCTGTTTTTT. Protein product: CASSLKEARNTGELFF.

This clone occurred a few times. The chain joins TRBV4-2 to TRBJ2-2; TRBD1 agrees at 7 bases. The CDR3 has 17 amino acids. Germline CDR1 is LGHNA and CDR2 is YNFKEQ. The J segment lost 6 bases and the V segment lost 1 base, leaving 11 bases of the junction unmatched. The CDR3 DNA sequence: TGTGCCAGCAGCCAAGCTACAGGGGCCCCCTACCCCGGGGAGCTGTTTTTT. Its translation: CASSQATGAPYPGELFF.

The chain carries TRBV27 and TRBJ2-7; tentatively, D is TRBD2 (6 bases). Trimming removed 2 bases at V and 2 bases at J, with 7 bases between. The CDR3 has 13 amino acids. CDR1 is MNHEY and CDR2 is SMNVEV in the germline V gene (reference sequence). CDR3 coding DNA: TGTGCCAGCAGTTTAGGGACTCCCTACGAGCAGTACTTC. Translating it yields CASSLGTPYEQYF.

This chain links TRBV6-5 with TRBJ2-1; 9 positions agree with TRBD1. The CDR3 is 16 residues long. V shed 0 bases, J shed 6 bases, and the junction held 6 bases outside the gene matches. CDR1 and CDR2 from the germline V gene are MNHEY and SVGAGI. The CDR3 bases are TGTGCCAGCAGTTACTCGAGGGGACAGGGTCGCAATGAGCAGTTCTTC. Translated, it gives CASSYSRGQGRNEQFF.

The V call is TRBV15, the J call TRBJ2-5; D remains unclear. With 1 base removed from V and 1 base from J, the gap between germline ends came to 7 bases. CDR3 length: 14 amino acids. From germline, CDR1 is LNHNV and CDR2 YYDKDF (reference sequence). The CDR3 reads CATSRVVGQETQYF. CDR3 DNA sequence: TGTGCCACCAGCAGAGTAGTGGGCCAAGAGACCCAGTACTTC.

The CDR3 nucleotides are TGTGCCAGCAGCTTTAGAGACGACAATGAGCAGTTCTTC. Residues: CASSFRDDNEQFF. The chain recombines TRBV5-8 with TRBJ2-1, with D unclear. This CDR3 region has 13 residues. Trimming cost V 2 bases and J 5 bases, with 8 bases left between them. Germline-derived CDR1 and CDR2 are SGHTS and YDEGEE.

This clone came up once. The J gene is TRBJ2-3, the V gene TRBV4-3; 7 bases match TRBD2. CDR1 and CDR2 (germline): LGHNA, YSLEER. The CDR3 is 16 residues long. V gave up 0 bases and J gave up 2 bases; unmatched junction bases: 5. The CDR3 DNA is TGCGCCAGCAGCCAAGACCCGGGAGGTTTCACAGATACGCAGTATTTT. This encodes CASSQDPGGFTDTQYF.

The J gene is TRBJ2-7, the V gene TRBV7-9; weak D call: TRBD1 (5 bases). This CDR3 contains 14 residues. CDR1 and CDR2 from the germline V gene are SEHNR and FQNEAQ (reference sequence). V lost 5 bases and J 5 bases, leaving 16 bases between the germline ends. Here the CDR3 reads CASSQGVRLDEQYF. The CDR3 bases are TGTGCCAGCAGCCAAGGGGTCCGTTTGGACGAGCAGTACTTC.

The gene calls are TRBV6-1 and TRBJ1-5, with 7 bases fitting TRBD1. V dropped 4 bases and J dropped 3; count of bases not matched to a gene: 3. This CDR3 is built from 14 residues. CDR1 is MNHNS, CDR2 SASEGT, per germline. CDR3 in DNA: TGTGCCAGCAGTGTAAGGGGGCTCAATCAGCCCCAGCATTTT. This codes for CASSVRGLNQPQHF.

The chain joins TRBV6-5 to TRBJ1-2; D remains ambiguous. CDR1 is MNHEY, CDR2 SVGAGI, per germline. The V and J ends lost 5 bases and 5 bases respectively, with 9 bases between them. The CDR3 consists of 12 residues. CDR3 region: CASSTDSYGYTF. The CDR3 DNA reads as TGTGCCAGCAGTACCGACTCTTATGGCTACACCTTC.

The V call is TRBV4-2, the J call TRBJ2-7; 14 bases are a match to TRBD2. The CDR3 is 17 residues long. With 4 bases clipped from V and 6 bases from J, the junction kept 11 bases outside the gene matches. Germline V gives CDR1 LGHNA, CDR2 YNFKEQ. The CDR3 sequence is CASSRGGLAGADGEQYF. CDR3 nucleotides: TGTGCCAGCAGCCGAGGGGGACTAGCGGGAGCGGATGGCGAGCAGTACTTC.

CDR3 residues: CASSIMVASDYQFAEQYF. The CDR3 nucleotides read TGTGCCAGTAGTATAATGGTGGCTTCGGATTACCAATTCGCCGAGCAGTACTTC. The chain carries TRBV19 and TRBJ2-7; the D is unclear. Trimming pared 2 bases from V and 6 bases from J, leaving 26 bases between. Germline CDR1 and CDR2: LNHDA and SQIVND (reference sequence). There are 18 residues in the CDR3.

The rearrangement joins TRBV4-3 to TRBJ2-3; 7 bases are a match to TRBD2. The CDR3 loop spans 15 amino acids. The ends lost 6 bases at V and 2 bases at J; junction bases unmatched: 8. Per germline, CDR1 LGHNA and CDR2 YSLEER. CDR3 in DNA: TGCGCCAGCAGTCAAAGCGGGGCCACCACAGATACGCAGTATTTT. Its protein product is CASSQSGATTDTQYF.

The genes are TRBV9 and TRBJ1-5; 10 positions agree with TRBD1. The germline V gene has CDR1 SGDLS and CDR2 YYNGEE. This CDR3 is built from 14 residues. The V gene end was trimmed by 3 bases and the J gene end by 4 bases; junction bases not matched to a gene: 1. The CDR3 nucleotides read TGTGCCAGCAGCGGGACAGGGGGGAATCAGCCCCAGCATTTT. Translating gives CASSGTGGNQPQHF.

The chain recombines TRBV27 with TRBJ2-1; D is undetermined. The germline gives CDR1 MNHEY, CDR2 SMNVEV (reference sequence). There are 12 residues in the CDR3. Trimming removed 6 bases at V and 14 bases at J, with 17 bases between. CDR3 bases: TGTGCCAGCAGCCACCCGGAACAGATTAAGTTCTTC. Translation: CASSHPEQIKFF.

V gene TRBV7-3 combines with J gene TRBJ2-3, with 7 bases identical to TRBD1. There are 14 residues in the CDR3. Germline values: CDR1 SGHTA, CDR2 FQGTGA. After removal of 4 bases from V and 1 base from J, the junction contained 2 bases not matched to a gene. DNA for the CDR3: TGTGCCAGCAGCTCGCAGGGGGGCACAGATACGCAGTATTTT. Amino acid sequence: CASSSQGGTDTQYF.

The chain joins TRBV7-3 to TRBJ1-1; D uncertain. The CDR3 sequence is 12 residues long. Germline-derived CDR1 and CDR2 are SGHTA and FQGTGA. V shed 0 bases and J shed 4 bases, with 3 bases lying between them. The chain's CDR3 is CASSLTGTEAFF. In DNA, the CDR3 is TGTGCCAGCAGCTTAACGGGCACTGAAGCTTTCTTT.

This clone came up a few times. CDR3 residues: CASSYGQGNTEAFF. CDR3 in DNA: TGTGCCAGCAGCTATGGACAGGGAAACACTGAAGCTTTCTTT. The J gene is TRBJ1-1, the V gene TRBV6-5; 8 nucleotides agree with TRBD1. The CDR3 length is 14 residues. The germline V gene has CDR1 MNHEY and CDR2 SVGAGI. The ends lost 6 bases at V and 2 bases at J; junction bases unmatched: 5.